This entry describes one T cell receptor (beta chain). The source of the sample is a study of patients and donors after allogeneic stem cell transplantation. TCRdb analysed the RT-PCR reads with MiXCR anew, one entry per CDR3 protein. The sample comprises 920,000 or so distinct CDR3 sequences, 18% of which are singletons, and under 6.5% rests with the top ten. The CDR3 covers 14 residues. The sequenced material came from blood, either unsorted or a sorted T cell fraction (not recorded which). This receptor was taken from a human donor who was either an allogeneic HSCT recipient or a stem cell or donor lymphocyte infusion donor (not recorded which). It is not recorded whose cells these are; they may come from a transplant donor. This chain links TRBV21-1 with TRBJ2-7; the D call TRBD1 from the table was never checked on the DNA. TRBV21-1 is a pseudogene. CDR3 protein: CASSNPTKGGEQYF. The CDR3 nucleotides read TGTGCCAGCAGCAATCCGACAAAGGGGGGCGAGCAGTACTTC.